The rows below give T cell receptor beta chains drawn from one sample of a study of blood T cells in healthy people across ages. Via MiXCR, TCRdb re-called the 5' RACE reads, giving one row per CDR3 protein. The top ten hold under 20% of the sample, which has about 1 million distinct CDR3 sequences, 40% to 55% seen once. Sequenced: blood. The receptors come from a woman aged 60-75 years in good health. Each CDR3 is given with its conserved first and last residue. Fields, in order: J gene, V gene, CDR3 protein.

j_call: TRBJ2-7; v_call: TRBV6-1; cdr3_aa: CASIRPGGYEQYF
j_call: TRBJ2-5; v_call: TRBV11-1; cdr3_aa: CASSSPPGIKETQYF
j_call: TRBJ1-2; v_call: TRBV28; cdr3_aa: CASRRQGKSYGYTF
j_call: TRBJ1-5; v_call: TRBV6-5; cdr3_aa: CASSRGRESNQPQHF
j_call: TRBJ2-7; v_call: TRBV6-1; cdr3_aa: CASRRTSNSYEQYF
j_call: TRBJ2-3; v_call: TRBV7-3; cdr3_aa: CASSSNGGTDTQYF
j_call: TRBJ2-1; v_call: TRBV29-1; cdr3_aa: CSVDTTGGNNEQFF
j_call: -; v_call: TRBV28; cdr3_aa: CASSLLTQTYEQYF
j_call: TRBJ2-3; v_call: TRBV2; cdr3_aa: CASSTLAGGPSTDTQYF
j_call: TRBJ2-5; v_call: TRBV27; cdr3_aa: CASTNGGSETQYF
j_call: TRBJ1-1; v_call: TRBV5-1; cdr3_aa: CASSLGTGGFGTEAFF
j_call: TRBJ2-5; v_call: TRBV15; cdr3_aa: CATSNPVGTQYF
j_call: TRBJ2-7; v_call: TRBV25-1; cdr3_aa: CASSQAGGVYEQYF
j_call: TRBJ2-3; v_call: TRBV6-1; cdr3_aa: CASSDIIAGRGFTDTQYF
j_call: TRBJ2-7; v_call: TRBV7-6; cdr3_aa: CASSPNLSGRAHEQYF
j_call: TRBJ2-2; v_call: TRBV5-1; cdr3_aa: CASSGPPYAPGELFF